This T cell receptor beta chain was sequenced during a study of Ad26.COV2.S vaccination and SARS-CoV-2 variants (dated by TCRdb to the early 2020s). A note on the overall study: Vaccine-arm donors came from COV1001, a multicentre, randomized, double-blind, placebo-controlled phase I-IIa trial of Ad26.COV2.S in healthy adults. Trial participants were randomized into five groups of five: low-dose or high-dose Ad26.COV2.S given once or twice, or placebo on both occasions. A total of roughly 30 samples were included in the TCR-sequenced set, comprising around 19 Ad26.COV2.S vaccine recipients, 5 placebo recipients and 8 SARS-CoV-2 convalescent individuals. Investigators remained blinded to trial group allocation during experiments and outcome assessment. The specificity and breadth of SARS-CoV-2-reactive T cell receptors after Ad26.COV2.S vaccination were assessed by TCRbeta repertoire sequencing. Ad26.COV2.S was administered intramuscularly at 5 x 10^10 or 1 x 10^11 viral particles, either as a single shot or as two shots given 56 days apart. General conclusions and limits of the study: The authors noted that the TCR breadth and depth analyses may have underestimated total T cell responses. Vaccine and placebo recipients had similar non-spike TCR breadth, a finding consistent with the vaccine containing only spike. Substantial breadth of spike-specific CD8+ and CD4+ T cell responses was reported after vaccination. The study lacked the statistical power to compare responses across vaccine doses or regimens. Ad26.COV2.S recipients had higher spike-specific TCR breadth than placebo recipients (P = 0.0014).

The treatment or condition label for this specimen denotes: roughly 20 received Ad26.COV2.S at low or high dose, single or two shots; 5 received placebo; per-sample allocation not given. For vaccine and placebo recipients, repertoires were sequenced using samples collected on day 63 after the first injection. Between 29 July and 7 August 2020, Cohort 1b enrolled 20 to 30 adults aged 18-55 years at one site in Boston, USA. As a vaccine, Ad26.COV2.S was a replication-incompetent adenovirus type 26 vector that expressed a prefusion-stabilized SARS-CoV-2 spike protein derived from the original Wuhan strain. Concerning this clone: The antigen it binds to is not known. No much larger clone is present one base from it, and per-base qualities are unavailable.

TCRbeta CDR3 regions were sequenced with the immunoSEQ Assay. After extraction, genomic DNA underwent amplification by bias-controlled multiplex PCR, followed by high-throughput sequencing. The study's own analysis went as follows. To quantify the absolute abundance of every unique TCRbeta CDR3 region, sequences were collapsed and filtered. T cell fraction was estimated by normalization of TCRbeta template counts to usable DNA, with usable DNA being measured through amplification of reference genes present in all nucleated cells. Repertoire TCRs were annotated as SARS-CoV-2-specific by exact matching of V gene, CDR3 amino acid sequence and J gene to a known reactive TCR set. The reference SARS-CoV-2 TCR set was obtained from MIRA and was filtered for enrichment in COVID-19-positive ImmuneCODE repertoires, whereby public or cross-reactive TCRs were removed. Drawing on the MIRA antigens, annotated TCRs were analysed further at the level of specific ORF or position within ORF. Depth was the summed frequency of annotated unique rearrangements, while breadth was defined as annotated unique rearrangements over total unique productive rearrangements. TCR breadth was compared between groups using two-sided Wilcoxon rank-sum tests. TCRdb re-hosts the immuneACCESS table, in-frame sequences only. Its copies lack some clones; in the studies checked, an unresolved V gene accounts for under half of them, and the cause for the rest is not known. Clonal size and the V and J genes are those of that table, whereas D and trimming came from the DNA. The sample contains 330,000 or so clones, about 90% of them found a single time. The ten top clones hold 4.5% to 5.5% of the sample.

The V and J ends are trimmed by 3 bases and 6 bases, leaving 15 bases between them. The germline V gene (reference sequence) specifies LNHDA as CDR1 and SQIVND as CDR2. The CDR3 numbers 15 residues from cysteine through phenylalanine. CDR3 DNA only is kept here, 45 bases in frame from base 1. The specimen was peripheral blood, collected in a trial of Ad26.COV2.S vaccine versus placebo. The sequence was collected from a person between 18 and 60 years old who received the Ad26.COV2.S COVID-19 vaccine or a placebo. The chain was built from TRBV19 and TRBJ1-5; the D gene identity is not certain. The DNA sequence is as follows: TGTGCCAGTAGTATGATTGGTACTTGGGCTCAGCCCCAGCATTTT. Translation gives CASSMIGTWAQPQHF. The reference TRBV19 and TRBJ1-5 proteins fill in what lies around the CDR3, so the full variable domain reads DGGITQSPKYLFRKEGQNVTLSCEQNLNHDAMYWYRQDPGQGLRLIYYSQIVNDFQKGDIAEGYSVSREKKESFPLTVTSAQKNPTAFYLCASSMIGTWAQPQHFGDGTRLSIL.